A selection of T cell receptor beta chains follows, all from one sample in a study of cytomegalovirus exposure and HLA in healthy donors. The method was immunoSEQ multiplex PCR; TCRdb's version includes in-frame clones alone and lacks a portion of them. Here the sample spans some 100,000 clones, roughly three quarters being singletons. Sequencing was performed on PBMCs. The receptors originated from a male donor in good health and CMV-seropositive. Both conserved end residues are part of each CDR3. The order of the fields is clone size, D gene, V gene, J gene, CDR3 DNA, CDR3 protein. D genes are given only for firm matches. Where a row states a size, it is once, few, many or the class of an expanded clone; other rows omit it.

clone_size: few; d_call: NA; v_call: TRBV6-5; j_call: TRBJ1-1; cdr3_nt: TGTGCCAGCATTGCCCTACAGGGTGTTAACACTGAAGCTTTCTTT; cdr3_aa: CASIALQGVNTEAFF
clone_size: few; d_call: NA; v_call: TRBV9; j_call: TRBJ1-1; cdr3_nt: TGTGCCAGCAGCGTACAGGTTGAGAACACTGAAGCTTTCTTT; cdr3_aa: CASSVQVENTEAFF
clone_size: NA; d_call: NA; v_call: TRBV19; j_call: TRBJ2-1; cdr3_nt: TGTGCCAGTAGTATAGGGACAGTAGTCTACAATGAGCAGTTCTTC; cdr3_aa: CASSIGTVVYNEQFF
clone_size: NA; d_call: TRBD2; v_call: TRBV7-2; j_call: TRBJ2-3; cdr3_nt: TGTGCCAGCAGCTTAAGGGCGGGGGGGCCAGATACGCAGTATTTT; cdr3_aa: CASSLRAGGPDTQYF
clone_size: NA; d_call: TRBD2; v_call: TRBV7-9; j_call: TRBJ2-1; cdr3_nt: TGTGCCAGCAGCTTAGCATCCAGCGGGGGGGCGGAAGAGCAGTTCTTC; cdr3_aa: CASSLASSGGAEEQFF
clone_size: few; d_call: NA; v_call: TRBV4-3; j_call: TRBJ2-7; cdr3_nt: TGCGCCAGCAGCCAAGATCTAGGGGTATACGAGCAGTACTTC; cdr3_aa: CASSQDLGVYEQYF
clone_size: NA; d_call: NA; v_call: TRBV10-3; j_call: TRBJ1-1; cdr3_nt: TGTGCCACACAGGGAGCTGGCACTGAAGCTTTCTTT; cdr3_aa: CATQGAGTEAFF
clone_size: once; d_call: NA; v_call: TRBV5-6; j_call: TRBJ1-2; cdr3_nt: TGTGCCAGCAGCGCAAACAGCATACCCTATGGCTACACCTTC; cdr3_aa: CASSANSIPYGYTF
clone_size: NA; d_call: NA; v_call: TRBV7-6; j_call: TRBJ1-1; cdr3_nt: TGTGCCAGCGTGGCCGACAACATGAGCACTGAAGCTTTCTTT; cdr3_aa: CASVADNMSTEAFF
clone_size: few; d_call: TRBD1; v_call: TRBV18; j_call: TRBJ1-2; cdr3_nt: TGTGCCAGCTCACCACGGGACAGGGAAGGTGGCTACACCTTC; cdr3_aa: CASSPRDREGGYTF
clone_size: NA; d_call: TRBD2; v_call: TRBV5-1; j_call: TRBJ2-2; cdr3_nt: TGCGCCAGCAGCCTAAGTCTAGCGGGGTACGGGGAGCTGTTTTTT; cdr3_aa: CASSLSLAGYGELFF
clone_size: NA; d_call: TRBD1; v_call: TRBV27; j_call: TRBJ1-1; cdr3_nt: TGTGCCAGCAGTCCCTGGACAGGACCGAACACTGAAGCTTTCTTT; cdr3_aa: CASSPWTGPNTEAFF
clone_size: NA; d_call: TRBD1; v_call: TRBV5-1; j_call: TRBJ2-3; cdr3_nt: TGCGCCAGCGGTTTAGGACAGGGCCCTCCCGATACGCAGTATTTT; cdr3_aa: CASGLGQGPPDTQYF
clone_size: NA; d_call: TRBD1; v_call: TRBV5-1; j_call: TRBJ2-7; cdr3_nt: TGCGCCAGCAGCATTGGGACAGATCCACCCTACGAGCAGTACTTC; cdr3_aa: CASSIGTDPPYEQYF
clone_size: NA; d_call: NA; v_call: TRBV5-1; j_call: TRBJ2-1; cdr3_nt: TGCGCCAGCAGCTTGGATCTGGCGGGAAGCTCCTACAATGAGCAGTTCTTC; cdr3_aa: CASSLDLAGSSYNEQFF
clone_size: NA; d_call: NA; v_call: TRBV7-3; j_call: TRBJ2-5; cdr3_nt: TGTGCCAGCAGCTTAGCGGGGTCTCAAGAGACCCAGTACTTC; cdr3_aa: CASSLAGSQETQYF
clone_size: NA; d_call: NA; v_call: TRBV9; j_call: TRBJ2-1; cdr3_nt: TGTGCCAGCAGCGTAAGAGGGAGAGAGGCTGATGAGCAGTTCTTC; cdr3_aa: CASSVRGREADEQFF
clone_size: NA; d_call: TRBD1; v_call: TRBV7-8; j_call: TRBJ1-5; cdr3_nt: TGTGCCAGCAGCGGACAGGGAGGCTGGCCCCAGCATTTT; cdr3_aa: CASSGQGGWPQHF
clone_size: NA; d_call: NA; v_call: TRBV18; j_call: TRBJ2-2; cdr3_nt: TGTGCCAGCTCACCCTGGACAGCTAACACCGGGGAGCTGTTTTTT; cdr3_aa: CASSPWTANTGELFF
clone_size: NA; d_call: NA; v_call: TRBV4-3; j_call: TRBJ1-2; cdr3_nt: TGCGCCAGCAGCCAGAACCCTACAGGATTATATGGCTACACCTTC; cdr3_aa: CASSQNPTGLYGYTF
clone_size: NA; d_call: TRBD1; v_call: TRBV29-1; j_call: TRBJ2-7; cdr3_nt: TGCAGCGTTGTTAGGGGACAGGGGGCGCGGGAGCAGTACTTC; cdr3_aa: CSVVRGQGAREQYF
clone_size: NA; d_call: TRBD1; v_call: TRBV5-1; j_call: TRBJ2-3; cdr3_nt: TGCGCCAGCAGGAGGAGGACAGGGAGCACAGATACGCAGTATTTT; cdr3_aa: CASRRRTGSTDTQYF
clone_size: once; d_call: TRBD1; v_call: TRBV5-4; j_call: TRBJ2-1; cdr3_nt: TGTGCCAGCAGCTCACCAGACCGGGACAGGGTTACGTTCTTC; cdr3_aa: CASSSPDRDRVTFF
clone_size: NA; d_call: TRBD2; v_call: TRBV9; j_call: TRBJ2-1; cdr3_nt: TGTGCCAGCAGCGACAGCGGGGGCGAGCAGTTCTTC; cdr3_aa: CASSDSGGEQFF
clone_size: once; d_call: NA; v_call: TRBV6-5; j_call: TRBJ2-1; cdr3_nt: TGTGCCAGCAGTTACACTAGGGGGTTATACAATGAGCAGTTCTTC; cdr3_aa: CASSYTRGLYNEQFF
clone_size: NA; d_call: NA; v_call: TRBV7-9; j_call: TRBJ2-3; cdr3_nt: TGTGCCAGCAGCTTAAGTCTCTGGGGCCGCCCTCAGCCCCAGTATTTT; cdr3_aa: CASSLSLWGRPQPQYF
clone_size: NA; d_call: NA; v_call: TRBV7-9; j_call: TRBJ1-1; cdr3_nt: TGTGCCAGCAGCCAGGGCCAAAACACTGAAGCTTTCTTT; cdr3_aa: CASSQGQNTEAFF
clone_size: once; d_call: TRBD1; v_call: TRBV30; j_call: TRBJ1-2; cdr3_nt: TGTGCCTGGAGTGTTGACAGGGACTTTGGCTACACCTTC; cdr3_aa: CAWSVDRDFGYTF
clone_size: NA; d_call: NA; v_call: TRBV5-6; j_call: TRBJ2-3; cdr3_nt: TGTGCCAGCAGCTCCGCGGGACTGTCTTCAGATACGCAGTATTTT; cdr3_aa: CASSSAGLSSDTQYF
clone_size: NA; d_call: NA; v_call: TRBV4-1; j_call: TRBJ1-6; cdr3_nt: TGCGCCAGCAGCCCCGCCGGGAAGGTCTATAATTCACCCCTCCACTTT; cdr3_aa: CASSPAGKVYNSPLHF
clone_size: NA; d_call: TRBD1; v_call: TRBV5-6; j_call: TRBJ1-5; cdr3_nt: TGTGCCAGCAGCCGCCGGGACAGGGGAAATAGCAATCAGCCCCAGCATTTT; cdr3_aa: CASSRRDRGNSNQPQHF